A single sample is the source of the 19 T cell receptor beta chains below, sequenced in a study of shared clonotypes between healthy human individuals. Data came from immunoSEQ multiplex PCR; TCRdb stores just in-frame clones and leaves some out. This sample has 300,000 to 400,000 clones, with around 90% found just once. The sequenced material came from memory CD8+ T cells sorted from blood. Subset defined: CD45RO+ cells pooled with CCR7-negative TemRA cells. Every receptor here comes from a young man in good health.

V gene TRBV5-1 combines with J gene TRBJ1-1; D is unresolved. Germline lookup yields CDR1 SGHRS and CDR2 YFSETQ. The CDR3 length is 14 residues. Trimming stripped 0 bases from V and 4 bases from J, with 10 bases between. DNA for the CDR3: TGCGCCAGCAGCTTGGAGGACTGGGGCACTGAAGCTTTCTTT. It translates to CASSLEDWGTEAFF.

The rearrangement uses TRBV30 and TRBJ1-3; no firm D call. V was cut by 0 bases and J by 2 bases, with 11 bases left in between. Germline values: CDR1 GTSNPN, CDR2 SVGIG (reference sequence). The CDR3 contains 15 residues. The CDR3 DNA reads as TGTGCCTGGAGTGTACATGGGATTCCTGGAAACACCATATATTTT. This codes for CAWSVHGIPGNTIYF. Based on the CDR3 plus reference TRBV30 and TRBJ1-3, the full variable domain is SQTIHQWPATLVQPVGSPLSLECTVEGTSNPNLYWYRQAAGRGLQLLFYSVGIGQISSEVPQNLSASRPQDRQFILSSKKLLLSDSGFYLCAWSVHGIPGNTIYFGEGSWLTVV.

The CDR3 protein is CASSPTDRVDGYTF. The CDR3 DNA is TGTGCCAGCAGTCCGACCGACAGGGTTGATGGCTACACCTTC. The chain uses TRBV27 and TRBJ1-2; 7 nucleotides align to TRBD1. CDR3 length equals 14 residues. The V gene end was trimmed by 5 bases and the J gene end by 6 bases; junction bases not matched to a gene: 9. The V gene's germline CDR1 is MNHEY and CDR2 SMNVEV (reference sequence).

The J gene is TRBJ2-3, the V gene TRBV27; D is tentatively TRBD1 or TRBD2 (6 bases each). Trimming took 11 bases from V and 0 from J, leaving 18 bases between them. Germline V gives CDR1 MNHEY, CDR2 SMNVEV (reference sequence). The CDR3 has 15 amino acids. The CDR3 here is CAAGKGGPSTDTQYF. CDR3 DNA: TGTGCCGCAGGGAAGGGGGGCCCCAGCACAGATACGCAGTATTTT.

J is TRBJ1-6 and V is TRBV7-9; D ambiguous. V was shortened by 1 base and J by 15 bases, with 10 bases between the two germline ends. The CDR3 sequence is 12 residues long. Per the germline V gene, CDR1 is SEHNR and CDR2 is FQNEAQ (reference sequence). DNA for the CDR3: TGTGCCAGCAGCTTAGTGGAGTACGGCCTCCACTTT. It translates to CASSLVEYGLHF.

In DNA form, the CDR3 reads TGTGCCAGCAGCGTGGGGCGGGCTCCGGGGGGAAACACCATATATTTT. It is translated as CASSVGRAPGGNTIYF. J is TRBJ1-3 and V is TRBV9, with D tentatively TRBD1 (5 bases). Germline CDR1 and CDR2: SGDLS and YYNGEE. The V gene lost 2 bases and the J gene lost 4 bases, with 16 bases spanning the gap. This CDR3 comprises 16 residues.

The V gene is TRBV25-1, the J gene TRBJ1-2, with D possibly matching TRBD1 (6 bases). The CDR3 totals 13 residues. Germline lookup yields CDR1 MGHDK and CDR2 SYGVNS. V was clipped by 4 bases and J by 4 bases, with 10 bases between them. CDR3 amino acids: CASSAQGTYGYTF. DNA of the CDR3: TGTGCCAGCAGTGCGCAGGGGACCTATGGCTACACCTTC.

The CDR3 reads CASSLALAGGSYEQYF. CDR3 DNA: TGTGCCAGCAGCTTAGCGCTAGCGGGGGGTTCCTACGAGCAGTACTTC. The chain has TRBV7-9 and TRBJ2-7, with TRBD2 matching 11 bases. Looked up from germline, CDR1 is SEHNR and CDR2 is FQNEAQ (reference sequence). This CDR3 is 16 amino acids long. V was pared by 0 bases and J by 1 base, with 2 bases of the junction left unmatched.

This sequence joins TRBV19 and TRBJ2-7, with unresolved D. From germline, CDR1 is LNHDA and CDR2 SQIVND (reference sequence). The CDR3 has 13 residues. V lost 3 bases and J lost 1, with 7 bases in between. CDR3 sequence: CASSMDASYEQYF. The CDR3 nucleotides are TGTGCCAGTAGTATGGACGCATCCTACGAGCAGTACTTC.

J is TRBJ2-2 and V is TRBV7-3; tentative D call: TRBD1 (5 bases). The germline V gene has CDR1 SGHTA and CDR2 FQGTGA. Trimming cost V 5 bases and J 1 base, with 17 bases left between them. The CDR3 contains 17 residues. The DNA of the CDR3 is TGTGCCAGCAGCCCATCGATCGGTCAGGGGAACACCGGGGAGCTGTTTTTT. As protein: CASSPSIGQGNTGELFF.

V and J are TRBV7-9 and TRBJ1-2; perhaps TRBD1 as D (6 bases). The CDR3 spans 14 residues. Trimming left V 6 bases short and J 8 bases short, with 19 bases between. Germline V gene sequence: CDR1 SEHNR, CDR2 FQNEAQ (reference sequence). CDR3 in amino acids: CASSFGHRGNGYTF. The CDR3 coding sequence is TGTGCCAGCAGTTTTGGGCATAGGGGGAACGGCTACACCTTC. Based on the CDR3 plus reference TRBV7-9 and TRBJ1-2, the full variable domain is DTGVSQNPRHKITKRGQNVTFRCDPISEHNRLYWYRQTLGQGPEFLTYFQNEAQLEKSRLLSDRFSAERPKGSFSTLEIQRTEQGDSAMYLCASSFGHRGNGYTFGSGTRLTVV.

The rearrangement links TRBV13 to TRBJ2-3, with D unclear. The CDR3 sequence is 13 residues long. The V end was cut by 1 base, the J end by 3 bases, with 5 bases between. Per the germline V gene, CDR1 is PRHDT and CDR2 is FYEKMQ (reference sequence). Here the CDR3 reads CASSLERTDTQYF. CDR3 in DNA: TGTGCCAGCAGCTTAGAAAGGACAGATACGCAGTATTTT.

The chain uses TRBV27 and TRBJ2-7; TRBD2 matches 9 bases. This CDR3 comprises 14 residues. J was trimmed by 4 bases and V by 1 base; bases with no gene match: 2. Germline V lookup: CDR1 MNHEY, CDR2 SMNVEV (reference sequence). This chain's CDR3 is CASSLFSGGYEQYF. CDR3 in DNA: TGTGCCAGCAGTTTATTCAGCGGGGGGTACGAGCAGTACTTC.

The chain has TRBV6-1 and TRBJ2-1; D is undetermined. CDR3 length: 14 amino acids. The V and J ends lost 3 bases and 4 bases respectively, with 10 bases between them. Per germline, CDR1 MNHNS and CDR2 SASEGT. CDR3 DNA: TGTGCCAGCAGTGAGGTCAGGAGTTACAATGAGCAGTTCTTC. This codes for CASSEVRSYNEQFF.

This clone was recorded many times. The rearrangement uses TRBV7-2 and TRBJ1-2; 9 bases line up with TRBD1. CDR3 length: 15 residues. The germline gives CDR1 SGHTA, CDR2 FQGNSA. Trimming took 4 bases from V and 7 from J; bases not matched to a gene: 10. Written as DNA, the CDR3 is TGTGCCAGCAGCTCCGGGGGGGACAGGGCGGCTGGCTACACCTTC. Protein: CASSSGGDRAAGYTF. The full variable domain, in which reference TRBV7-2 and TRBJ1-2 provide the parts outside the CDR3, is GAGVSQSPSNKVTEKGKDVELRCDPISGHTALYWYRQSLGQGLEFLIYFQGNSAPDKSGLPSDRFSAERTGGSVSTLTIQRTQQEDSAVYLCASSSGGDRAAGYTFGSGTRLTVV.

For the CDR3, the DNA is TGTGCCAGCAGTGTGGATGGGAACATTCAGTACTTC. Residues: CASSVDGNIQYF. The gene calls are TRBV2 and TRBJ2-4; D is unclear. Trimming removed 4 bases at V and 7 bases at J, with 8 bases between. The germline gives CDR1 SNHLY, CDR2 FYNNEI. CDR3 length: 12 amino acids.

In DNA form, the CDR3 reads TGTGCCAGCAGCGTAGACGCAGGAAAGGGCACAGATACGCAGTATTTT. It codes for CASSVDAGKGTDTQYF. This chain joins TRBV9 and TRBJ2-3; D gene ambiguous. V lost 0 bases, J lost 1 base, and 12 bases lay in between. The CDR3 totals 16 residues. Germline V lookup: CDR1 SGDLS, CDR2 YYNGEE.

The rearrangement links TRBV5-1 to TRBJ1-3; 7 bases line up with TRBD1. V lost 5 bases and J lost 2; bases outside the gene matches: 1. Germline CDR1 SGHRS, CDR2 YFSETQ. The CDR3 consists of 13 residues. The CDR3: CASRTGAGNTIYF. The CDR3 DNA reads TGCGCCAGCAGAACAGGGGCTGGAAACACCATATATTTT.

This clone occurred once. J is TRBJ2-3 and V is TRBV9; D not certain. The V end lost 4 bases, the J end lost 2 bases, and 20 bases lay between the germline ends. Germline V gives CDR1 SGDLS, CDR2 YYNGEE. This CDR3 has 17 residues. CDR3 in amino acids: CASSPPTGLGNTDTQYF. CDR3 DNA sequence: TGTGCCAGCAGCCCTCCCACTGGGTTGGGGAACACAGATACGCAGTATTTT.